What follows is one T cell receptor beta chain and its context. Its antigen is unknown. The CDR3 is made up of 14 amino acids. V shed 6 bases and J 0 bases; nucleotides not matched to a gene: 1. From germline, CDR1 is LNHDA and CDR2 SQIVND (reference sequence). 60 Vbeta and 13 Jbeta primers were used in PCR. Profiled with immunoSEQ multiplex PCR; TCRdb holds only in-frame clones, not every one. The table includes about 93,000 clones, roughly four fifths detected once. The data originate from a study of cytomegalovirus exposure and HLA in healthy donors. Study-level findings and limits: Associated with HLA alleles at 0.05 false discovery rate in a later analysis were over 15,000 TCR beta sequences. In a later analysis, HLA-associated TCR beta chains were more clonally expanded than equally common others. Most observed TCR sequences were rare, whereas some public TCRs were detected in many donors. Several of the most significant clusters were apparently associated with common viral pathogens in a later analysis.

The sample consisted of PBMCs. This TCR was recovered from a man younger than 40 in good health and CMV-seronegative. The chain employs TRBV19 and TRBJ2-3; TRBD2 aligns across 9 bases. CDR3 amino acids: CASRLAGSTDTQYF. The CDR3 DNA reads as TGTGCCAGTAGGCTAGCGGGGAGCACAGATACGCAGTATTTT.